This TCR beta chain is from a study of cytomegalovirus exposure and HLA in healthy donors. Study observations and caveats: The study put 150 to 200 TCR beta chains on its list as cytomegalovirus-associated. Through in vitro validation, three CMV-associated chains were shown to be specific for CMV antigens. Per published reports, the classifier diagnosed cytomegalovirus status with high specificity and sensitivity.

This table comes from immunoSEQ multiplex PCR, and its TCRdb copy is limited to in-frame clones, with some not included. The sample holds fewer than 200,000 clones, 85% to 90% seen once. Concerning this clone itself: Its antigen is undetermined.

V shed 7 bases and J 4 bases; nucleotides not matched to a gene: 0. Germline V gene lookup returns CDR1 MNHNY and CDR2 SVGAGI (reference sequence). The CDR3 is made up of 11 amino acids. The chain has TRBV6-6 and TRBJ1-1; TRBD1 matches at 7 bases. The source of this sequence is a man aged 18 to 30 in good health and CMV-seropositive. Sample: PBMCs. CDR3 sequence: CASNRGTEAFF. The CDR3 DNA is TGTGCCAGCAACAGGGGCACTGAAGCTTTCTTT.